This T cell receptor beta chain was found in a study of CD8+CD57+ T cells in acquired aplastic anemia. Study conclusions and caveats: Levels of CD8+ Simpson's diversity were not significantly distinct in patients versus controls.

Sequencing was done on patients that had shown CD8+CD57+ cell expansion by flow cytometry. A severe acquired aplastic anemia diagnosis applied to all patients. Prior therapy had not been administered to any patient at the time of blood sampling. As for this clonotype: Its target is not known.

CDR1 SGHTA and CDR2 FQGNSA come from the germline V gene. Trimming took off 1 base at V and 8 bases at J, with 11 bases between the two ends. The CDR3 contains 13 residues. TCR beta VDJ combinations and CDR3 sequences were profiled from genomic DNA. Each CDR3 protein is one row after TCRdb ran MiXCR on the reads. Of over 150,000 distinct CDR3 sequences listed, 70% to 75% are singletons. The chain recombines TRBV7-2 with TRBJ1-1; D remains ambiguous. This TCR was sampled from a human donor with aplastic anemia. Sequencing was done on a sample of sorted CD4+, CD8+, or CD8+CD57+ T cells (not recorded which) from PBMCs. This CDR3 is CASSLVGPKEAFF. The CDR3 bases are TGTGCCAGCAGCTTAGTGGGCCCGAAAGAAGCTTTCTTT.